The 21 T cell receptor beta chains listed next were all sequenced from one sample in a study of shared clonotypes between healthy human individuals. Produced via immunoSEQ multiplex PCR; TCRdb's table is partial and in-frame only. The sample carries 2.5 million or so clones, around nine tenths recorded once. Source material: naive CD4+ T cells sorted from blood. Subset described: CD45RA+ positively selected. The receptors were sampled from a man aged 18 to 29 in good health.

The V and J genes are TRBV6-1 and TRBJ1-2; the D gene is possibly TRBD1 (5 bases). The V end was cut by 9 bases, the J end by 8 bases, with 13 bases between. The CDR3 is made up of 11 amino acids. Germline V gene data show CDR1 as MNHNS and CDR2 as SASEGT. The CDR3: CASRRGPGYTF. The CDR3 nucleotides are TGTGCCAGTCGGAGGGGTCCCGGCTACACCTTC.

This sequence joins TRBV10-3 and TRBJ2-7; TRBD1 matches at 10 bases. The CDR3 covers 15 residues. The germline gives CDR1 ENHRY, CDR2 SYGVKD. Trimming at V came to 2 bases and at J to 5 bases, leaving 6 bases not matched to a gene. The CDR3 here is CAISETAGTGDEQYF. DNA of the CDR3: TGTGCCATCAGTGAGACGGCCGGGACAGGGGACGAGCAGTACTTC.

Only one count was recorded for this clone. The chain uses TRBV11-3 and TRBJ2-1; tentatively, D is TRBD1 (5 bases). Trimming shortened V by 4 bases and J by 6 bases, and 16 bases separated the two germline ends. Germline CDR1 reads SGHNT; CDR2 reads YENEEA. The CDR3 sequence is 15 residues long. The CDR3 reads CASSSVSGHGNEQFF. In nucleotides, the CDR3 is TGTGCCAGCAGCTCCGTCTCCGGACATGGCAATGAGCAGTTCTTC. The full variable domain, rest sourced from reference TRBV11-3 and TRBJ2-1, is EAGVVQSPRYKIIEKKQPVAFWCNPISGHNTLYWYLQNLGQGPELLIRYENEEAVDDSQLPKDRFSAERLKGVDSTLKIQPAELGDSAVYLCASSSVSGHGNEQFFGPGTRLTVL.

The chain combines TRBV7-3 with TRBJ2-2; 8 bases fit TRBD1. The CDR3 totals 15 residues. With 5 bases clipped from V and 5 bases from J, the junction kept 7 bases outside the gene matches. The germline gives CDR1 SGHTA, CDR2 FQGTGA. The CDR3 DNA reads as TGTGCCAGCAGCCTGGCAGGGGGCGGAACCGGGGAGCTGTTTTTT. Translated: CASSLAGGGTGELFF.

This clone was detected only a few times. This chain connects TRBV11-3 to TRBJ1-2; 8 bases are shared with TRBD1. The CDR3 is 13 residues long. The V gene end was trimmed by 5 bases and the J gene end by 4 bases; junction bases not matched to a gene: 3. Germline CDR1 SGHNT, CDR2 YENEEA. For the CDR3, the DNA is TGTGCCAGCAGCAACGGGACAGGCTATGGCTACACCTTC. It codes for CASSNGTGYGYTF. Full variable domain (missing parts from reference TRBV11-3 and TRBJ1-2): EAGVVQSPRYKIIEKKQPVAFWCNPISGHNTLYWYLQNLGQGPELLIRYENEEAVDDSQLPKDRFSAERLKGVDSTLKIQPAELGDSAVYLCASSNGTGYGYTFGSGTRLTVV.

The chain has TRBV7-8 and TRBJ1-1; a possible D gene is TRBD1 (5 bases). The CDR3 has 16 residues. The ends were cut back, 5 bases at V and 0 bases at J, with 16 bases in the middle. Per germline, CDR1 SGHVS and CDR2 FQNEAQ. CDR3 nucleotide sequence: TGTGCCAGCAGCCTACCCCCAACAGGAATGAACACTGAAGCTTTCTTT. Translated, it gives CASSLPPTGMNTEAFF.

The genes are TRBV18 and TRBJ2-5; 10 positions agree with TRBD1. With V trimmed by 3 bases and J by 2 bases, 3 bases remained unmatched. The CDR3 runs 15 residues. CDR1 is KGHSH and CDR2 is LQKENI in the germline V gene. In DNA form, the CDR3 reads TGTGCCAGCTCACCGACAGGGGGCCAACAAGAGACCCAGTACTTC. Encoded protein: CASSPTGGQQETQYF.

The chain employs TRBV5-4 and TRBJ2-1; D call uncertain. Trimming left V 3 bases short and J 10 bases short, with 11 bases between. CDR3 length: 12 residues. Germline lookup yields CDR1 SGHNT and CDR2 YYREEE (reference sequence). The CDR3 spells CASSYTEGEQFF. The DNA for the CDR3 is TGTGCCAGCAGCTACACGGAAGGCGAGCAGTTCTTC.

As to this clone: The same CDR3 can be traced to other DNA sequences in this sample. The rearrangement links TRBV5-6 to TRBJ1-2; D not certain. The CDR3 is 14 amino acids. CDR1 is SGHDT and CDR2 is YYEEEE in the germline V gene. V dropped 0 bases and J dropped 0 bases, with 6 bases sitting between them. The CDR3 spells CASSLVVPNYGYTF. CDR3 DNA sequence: TGTGCCAGCAGCTTGGTTGTACCTAACTATGGCTACACCTTC.

As DNA, the CDR3 is TGTGCCAGCAGTGAATTCGGACTAGCGTTGCAGTTCTTC. This sequence encodes CASSEFGLALQFF. The rearrangement links TRBV25-1 to TRBJ2-1; 9 nucleotides line up with TRBD2. Germline values: CDR1 MGHDK, CDR2 SYGVNS. The length of the CDR3 is 13 residues. The trim removed 1 base at V and 12 bases at J, leaving 4 bases unmatched.

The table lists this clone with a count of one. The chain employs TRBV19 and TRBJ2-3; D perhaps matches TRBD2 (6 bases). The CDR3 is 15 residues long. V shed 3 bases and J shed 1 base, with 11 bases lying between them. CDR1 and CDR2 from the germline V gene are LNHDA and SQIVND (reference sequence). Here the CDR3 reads CASSMGGAGTDTQYF. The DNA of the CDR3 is TGTGCCAGTAGTATGGGCGGGGCAGGCACAGATACGCAGTATTTT.

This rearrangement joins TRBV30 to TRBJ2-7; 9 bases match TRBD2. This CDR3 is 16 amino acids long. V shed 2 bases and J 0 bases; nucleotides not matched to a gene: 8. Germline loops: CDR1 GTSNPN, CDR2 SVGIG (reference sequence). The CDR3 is CAWSRPSSGTSYEQYF. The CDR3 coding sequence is TGTGCCTGGAGTCGCCCTTCTAGCGGGACCTCCTACGAGCAGTACTTC.

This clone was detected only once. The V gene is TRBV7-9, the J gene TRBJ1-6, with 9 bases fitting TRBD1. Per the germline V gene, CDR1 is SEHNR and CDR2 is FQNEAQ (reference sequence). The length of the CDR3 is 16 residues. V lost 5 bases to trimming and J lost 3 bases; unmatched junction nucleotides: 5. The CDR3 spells CASSPRTGDYNSPLHF. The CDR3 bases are TGTGCCAGCAGCCCGAGGACAGGGGACTATAATTCACCCCTCCACTTT.

In DNA form, the CDR3 reads TGTGCCAGCAGCGGCGTAGCGGGACCTCTCTACGAGCAGTACTTC. Protein: CASSGVAGPLYEQYF. The rearrangement joins TRBV9 to TRBJ2-7; 8 bases agree with TRBD2. Germline values: CDR1 SGDLS, CDR2 YYNGEE. Losses at the gene ends were 3 bases for V and 3 bases for J; bases not matched to a gene: 8. The CDR3 totals 15 residues.

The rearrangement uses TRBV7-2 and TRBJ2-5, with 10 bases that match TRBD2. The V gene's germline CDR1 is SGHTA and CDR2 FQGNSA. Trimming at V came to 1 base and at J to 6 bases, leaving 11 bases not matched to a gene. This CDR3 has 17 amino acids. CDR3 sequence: CASSLVWLAGEMKTQYF. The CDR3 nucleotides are TGTGCCAGCAGCTTAGTTTGGCTAGCGGGAGAAATGAAGACCCAGTACTTC.

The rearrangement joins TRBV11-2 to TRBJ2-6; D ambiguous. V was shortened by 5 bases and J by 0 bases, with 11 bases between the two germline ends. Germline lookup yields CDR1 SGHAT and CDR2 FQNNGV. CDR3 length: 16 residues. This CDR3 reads CASSPRFSSGANVLTF. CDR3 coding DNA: TGTGCCAGCAGCCCCAGATTCTCCTCTGGGGCCAACGTCCTGACTTTC.

This CDR3 reads CASSAGHQDTQYF. CDR3 coding DNA: TGTGCCAGCAGTGCGGGACACCAAGATACGCAGTATTTT. V and J are TRBV7-9 and TRBJ2-3; the D gene could be TRBD1 or TRBD2 (6 bases each). This CDR3 is built from 13 residues. Per the germline V gene, CDR1 is SEHNR and CDR2 is FQNEAQ (reference sequence). With 6 bases removed from V and 5 bases from J, the gap between germline ends came to 12 bases.

CDR3 DNA sequence: TGCGCCAGCAGCCAACACAGGGATTCCTATAATTCACCCCTCCACTTT. It yields the protein CASSQHRDSYNSPLHF. The genes are TRBV4-1 and TRBJ1-6; TRBD1 might be the D (6 bases). The CDR3 consists of 16 residues. V was cut by 2 bases and J by 1 base, with 9 bases left in between. Germline-derived CDR1 and CDR2 are MGHRA and YSYEKL.

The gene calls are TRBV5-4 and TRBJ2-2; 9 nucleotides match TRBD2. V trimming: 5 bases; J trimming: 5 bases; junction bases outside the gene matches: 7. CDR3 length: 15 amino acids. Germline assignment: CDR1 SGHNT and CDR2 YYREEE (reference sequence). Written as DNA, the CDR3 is TGTGCCAGCAGTTCCGAGAGCGGGGGGACCGGGGAGCTGTTTTTT. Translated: CASSSESGGTGELFF.

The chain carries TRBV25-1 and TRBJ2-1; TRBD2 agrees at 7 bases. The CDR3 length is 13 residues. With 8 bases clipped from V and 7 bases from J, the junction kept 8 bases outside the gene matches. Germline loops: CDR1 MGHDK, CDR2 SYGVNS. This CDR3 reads CASGLVGGNEQFF. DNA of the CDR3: TGTGCCAGCGGCCTAGTGGGAGGGAATGAGCAGTTCTTC. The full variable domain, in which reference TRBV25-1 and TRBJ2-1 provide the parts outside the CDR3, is EADIYQTPRYLVIGTGKKITLECSQTMGHDKMYWYQQDPGMELHLIHYSYGVNSTEKGDLSSESTVSRIRTEHFPLTLESARPSHTSQYLCASGLVGGNEQFFGPGTRLTVL.

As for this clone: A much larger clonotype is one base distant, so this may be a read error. DNA for the CDR3: TGTGCCAGCAGCTTGGCCTACGAGCAGTACTTC. Translated, it gives CASSLAYEQYF. The gene calls are TRBV5-5 and TRBJ2-7; D gene ambiguous. CDR3 length equals 11 residues. Germline V gives CDR1 SGHKS, CDR2 YYEKEE (reference sequence). V was trimmed by 0 bases and J by 2 bases, leaving 0 bases between them.